The rows below give T cell receptor beta chains drawn from one sample of a study of blood T cell repertoires in COVID-19. Clones were sequenced by immunoSEQ multiplex PCR, and TCRdb holds only the in-frame ones, with some missing. The data show just over 150,000 clones, with about 93% seen just once and roughly 4.4% held by the top ten. Sequenced: peripheral blood. The receptor set was obtained from a woman aged 45-65 years with acute or convalescent COVID-19. CDR3s include the opening cysteine and the closing phenylalanine or tryptophan. The order of the fields is CDR3 DNA, CDR3 protein, clone size, D gene, V gene, J gene. The D gene is left open where the match is weak. Size is stated for part of the rows, as once, few or many counts, or as a class when the clone is expanded.

TGTGCCAGCTCAACCGACCCGCGGGATACGCAGTATTTT	CASSTDPRDTQYF	-	-	TRBV18	TRBJ2-3
TGTGCCAGCTCACCGGGGGGTAGCGGGATTTTACGTGAGCAGTTCTTC	CASSPGGSGILREQFF	-	TRBD2	TRBV18	TRBJ2-1
TGTGCCAGCAGCTTACTAGGACTAGCGGGAAACGAGCAGTACTTC	CASSLLGLAGNEQYF	-	TRBD2	TRBV11-2	TRBJ2-7
TGCGCCAGCAGCAACCCCACAGGGGACGAGCAGTACTTC	CASSNPTGDEQYF	-	TRBD1	TRBV5-1	TRBJ2-7
TGTGCCAGCAGTTTATGGGGTAGCAGGGACATTCAGTACTTC	CASSLWGSRDIQYF	-	-	TRBV28	TRBJ2-4
TGTGCCAGCTCAACTAATAGCAATCAGCCCCAGCATTTT	CASSTNSNQPQHF	-	-	TRBV18	TRBJ1-5
TGCGCCAGCAGTGAGAATACCGGAGGGTTAGAGACCCAGTACTTC	CASSENTGGLETQYF	-	-	TRBV10-1	TRBJ2-5
TGTGCCAGCAGTTATGACAGGGTTAAGCAGTACTTC	CASSYDRVKQYF	-	TRBD1	TRBV12-3/TRBV12-4	TRBJ2-7
TGTGCCAGCACCGAAAGACGGACAGGGGGAAACGAGCAGTACTTC	CASTERRTGGNEQYF	-	TRBD1	TRBV6-5	TRBJ2-7
TGTGCCAGCAGTGCCGGGCTGGGAGACGTCAACTATGGCTACACCTTC	CASSAGLGDVNYGYTF	-	-	TRBV6-1	TRBJ1-2
TGTGCCAGCAGTTTAGGAAGGGGTTGGAACACTGAAGCTTTCTTT	CASSLGRGWNTEAFF	-	-	TRBV28	TRBJ1-1
TGTGCCAGCAGCCAAGATTTTCGCGGGGGTAGCTCCTACGAGCAGTACTTC	CASSQDFRGGSSYEQYF	-	TRBD2	TRBV4-2	TRBJ2-7
TGTGCCATCAGTCAAGGACAGTCGAACTATGGCTACACCTTC	CAISQGQSNYGYTF	-	-	TRBV10-3	TRBJ1-2
TGTGCCAGCAGGGAGGGGTTCCTGGGAACTGAAGCTTTCTTT	CASREGFLGTEAFF	-	-	TRBV21-1	TRBJ1-1
TGTGCCAGCAGCTTAGTTCGGGTTAGCAATCAGCCCCAGCATTTT	CASSLVRVSNQPQHF	-	-	TRBV7-2	TRBJ1-5
TGTGCCAGCTCACCCCTGACAGGGGGGGACAGGGCTGAAGCTTTCTTT	CASSPLTGGDRAEAFF	-	TRBD1	TRBV18	TRBJ1-1
TGTGCCAGCAGTCCTTCCGACAGGGTCTATGGCTACACCTTC	CASSPSDRVYGYTF	-	TRBD1	TRBV27	TRBJ1-2
TGTGCCAGCAGTTTACCCGGGACATTCGAGCAGTACTTC	CASSLPGTFEQYF	-	-	TRBV28	TRBJ2-7
TGTGCCAGCAGCTTATTACGGACAGGGGTCCACAATGAGCAGTTCTTC	CASSLLRTGVHNEQFF	once	TRBD1	TRBV11-2	TRBJ2-1
TGCGCCAGCAGATGGACAGGGAGTGAGGAAAAACTGTTTTTT	CASRWTGSEEKLFF	-	TRBD1	TRBV23-1	TRBJ1-4
TGTGCCAGCAGCCCCCGAGGGGGCACCGGGGAGCTGTTTTTT	CASSPRGGTGELFF	-	-	TRBV9	TRBJ2-2
TGTGCCAGCAGCCCCATTTCCCTAGCGGGGGCCTACAATGAGCAGTTCTTC	CASSPISLAGAYNEQFF	-	TRBD2	TRBV3-1/TRBV3-2	TRBJ2-1
TGTGCCAGCAGTATGACAGCTAACTATGGCTACACCTTC	CASSMTANYGYTF	-	-	TRBV28	TRBJ1-2
TGTGCCACCAGCAGAGGCCAAGGGGGGGTAGGAGAGACCCAGTACTTC	CATSRGQGGVGETQYF	-	-	TRBV15	TRBJ2-5
TGTGCCATCAGTGAGTCTCTTGTTGGCGGTAACTATGGCTACACCTTC	CAISESLVGGNYGYTF	-	-	TRBV10-3	TRBJ1-2
TGTGCCAGCAGCACCCACGGACAGGAGAATTATGGCTACACCTTC	CASSTHGQENYGYTF	few	TRBD1	TRBV9	TRBJ1-2
TGTGCCAGCAGCTTAGCGTTGGTAGCGGGGGATTACAATGAGCAGTTCTTC	CASSLALVAGDYNEQFF	-	TRBD2	TRBV7-2	TRBJ2-1
TGCGCCAGCAGCCTGGGACTAGTAACAGATACGCAGTATTTT	CASSLGLVTDTQYF	-	TRBD2	TRBV4-3	TRBJ2-3
TGTGCCAGTACCACCTTGAGGTACAAGTCTCCCGATCAGCCCCAGCATTTT	CASTTLRYKSPDQPQHF	once	-	TRBV19	TRBJ1-5